This note documents a single T cell receptor (beta chain) sequence. Its specificity is unknown. The germline gives CDR1 MGHDK, CDR2 SYGVNS. This CDR3 spans 14 amino acids. V lost 7 bases and J lost 2; bases outside the gene matches: 5. The entry originates in a study of cytomegalovirus exposure and HLA in healthy donors. Study observations and caveats: At a 0.05 false discovery rate, a later analysis found 16,951 TCR beta sequences to be associated with HLA alleles. Most TCR sequences proved rare, with some public TCRs found in many donors.

The PCR made use of 60 Vbeta and 13 Jbeta primers. Profiling relied on immunoSEQ multiplex PCR, and the TCRdb table lists in-frame clones only, not all of them. The sample has 150,000 to 250,000 clones, roughly 85% seen once. The chain uses TRBV25-1 and TRBJ1-2; TRBD1 matches at 9 bases. The sequence was obtained from a woman aged 50 to 65 in good health and CMV-seronegative. Input material: PBMCs. The CDR3 reads CASKTGGSNYGYTF. The CDR3 DNA follows: TGTGCCAGCAAAACAGGGGGCAGCAACTATGGCTACACCTTC.